The 29 T cell receptor beta chains reported below all come from one sample, sequenced in a study of T cell clusters in autoimmune cytopenias. Each sample's input was 200 to 250 ng genomic DNA, roughly 38,000 genome equivalents. TRB rearrangements were amplified by touch-down multiplex PCR with mixed TRB-A/B primers. TCRdb reanalyzed the multiplex PCR reads, giving one entry per CDR3 protein sequence and no DNA. The specimen's table records 2,500 to 3,000 distinct CDR3 sequences. Material for sequencing was peripheral blood. The receptors shown here come from a human donor with an autoimmune cytopenia or autoimmune hepatitis (not recorded which).

This chain uses TRBV11-2 with TRBJ2-7. The CDR3 sequence is 12 residues long. Germline V gives CDR1 SGHAT, CDR2 FQNNGV. CDR3 sequence: CASSPNSYEQYF.

The chain couples TRBV30 to TRBJ1-5; as DNA is missing, the TRBD1 call by TCRdb cannot be tested. The CDR3 has 13 residues. Germline V gene data show CDR1 as GTSNPN and CDR2 as SVGIG (reference sequence). This CDR3 reads CAWSGGRRQPQHF.

The rearrangement uses TRBV6-5 and TRBJ2-7; TCRdb returns TRBD2, unconfirmable since there is no DNA. Looked up from germline, CDR1 is MNHEY and CDR2 is SVGAGI. CDR3 length: 19 residues. CDR3 region: CASSAGGAIRWSIKYEQYF.

This clonotype shows up as medium-sized by frequency. The chain uses TRBV12-3 or TRBV12-4 and TRBJ2-7; the TCRdb call, TRBD2, lacks DNA for checking. There are 16 residues in the CDR3. CDR3 sequence: CASSQHWREGVNEQYF.

This chain links TRBV14 with TRBJ2-1; the D call of TRBD2 rests on TCRdb alone, since no DNA is present to check it. CDR3 size: 16 residues. The V gene's germline CDR1 is SGHDN and CDR2 FVKESK. CDR3 in amino acids: CASSQYLAGVYNEQFF.

By frequency, this clonotype is medium-sized (0.01 to 0.1%). The chain employs TRBV12-3 or TRBV12-4 and TRBJ1-2; lacking DNA, the TRBD1 call made by TCRdb goes unchecked. The CDR3 totals 15 residues. The CDR3: CASSLNQGWTYGYTF.

V and J are TRBV6-5 and TRBJ2-2. The CDR3 consists of 12 residues. In germline, CDR1 is MNHEY, CDR2 SVGAGI. The CDR3 region is CASSRVTGELFF.

The gene calls are TRBV20-1 and TRBJ2-5; as DNA is missing, the TRBD1 call by TCRdb cannot be tested. CDR3 length equals 13 residues. The germline V gene has CDR1 DFQATT and CDR2 SNEGSKA (reference sequence). The CDR3 loop is CSAPSTGRETQYF.

This clonotype counts as medium-sized by frequency. The rearrangement links TRBV6-5 to TRBJ1-4; absent DNA, TCRdb's TRBD1 call cannot be checked. This CDR3 has 16 residues. In germline, CDR1 is MNHEY, CDR2 SVGAGI. The CDR3 spells CASSGTAFSTNEKLFF.

In terms of frequency, this clonotype is medium-sized. This chain connects TRBV15 to TRBJ1-5; TCRdb lists TRBD1, though no DNA is available to test this call. This CDR3 has 16 amino acids. Looked up from germline, CDR1 is LNHNV and CDR2 is YYDKDF (reference sequence). CDR3 amino acids: CATSRDSQGGNQPQHF.

This clonotype is classed as large by frequency. The rearrangement joins TRBV19 to TRBJ2-5; TCRdb returns TRBD1, unconfirmable since there is no DNA. This CDR3 has 14 amino acids. Germline V lookup: CDR1 LNHDA, CDR2 SQIVND (reference sequence). The CDR3 loop is CASSRTGNQETQYF.

The chain couples TRBV30 to TRBJ2-2. The CDR3 covers 12 residues. Germline values: CDR1 GTSNPN, CDR2 SVGIG (reference sequence). CDR3 protein: CAWSPSPRELFF.

This clonotype is deemed medium-sized by its frequency. This sequence joins TRBV19 and TRBJ1-4; TCRdb lists TRBD1, though no DNA is available to test this call. The CDR3 extends over 15 amino acids. Germline lookup yields CDR1 LNHDA and CDR2 SQIVND (reference sequence). The CDR3 loop reads CASSPLDRADEKLFF.

The chain uses TRBV7-9 and TRBJ2-7. CDR1 and CDR2 from the germline V gene are SEHNR and FQNEAQ (reference sequence). The CDR3 is made up of 12 amino acids. This chain's CDR3 is CASSLTRYEQYF.

The chain has TRBV24-1 and TRBJ2-5; the TRBD1 assignment by TCRdb is unverifiable without DNA. Germline CDR1 and CDR2: KGHDR and SFDVKD. This CDR3 region has 14 residues. The CDR3 loop is CATSDWAGGETQYF.

Considering frequency, this clonotype is medium-sized. This rearrangement joins TRBV6-5 to TRBJ1-2; the D gene TCRdb calls, TRBD1, cannot be checked with no DNA. The CDR3 contains 14 residues. The germline V gene encodes CDR1 MNHEY and CDR2 SVGAGI. The CDR3 spells CASSPGAGALSNTF.

Frequency places this clonotype as medium-sized. This chain uses TRBV12-3 or TRBV12-4 with TRBJ2-1. This CDR3 has 14 residues. The CDR3 sequence is CASSLLRLYNEQFF.

The CDR3 loop reads CASSFSQKRGAFF. The chain uses TRBV12-3 or TRBV12-4 and TRBJ1-1; with no DNA, the TCRdb D assignment of TRBD1 cannot be verified. The CDR3 runs 13 residues.

This clonotype is identified as medium-sized from frequency. The chain carries TRBV30 and TRBJ2-2; TCRdb's D call of TRBD1 is untestable without DNA. Germline V CDR1 and CDR2: GTSNPN, SVGIG (reference sequence). The CDR3 is 13 amino acids. CDR3 in amino acids: CAWSVQGPGELFF. The full variable domain, rest sourced from reference TRBV30 and TRBJ2-2, is SQTIHQWPATLVQPVGSPLSLECTVEGTSNPNLYWYRQAAGRGLQLLFYSVGIGQISSEVPQNLSASRPQDRQFILSSKKLLLSDSGFYLCAWSVQGPGELFFGEGSRLTVL.

This chain uses TRBV5-6 with TRBJ2-7; no DNA is available, so the TRBD1 call from TCRdb remains unchecked. The CDR3 loop spans 15 amino acids. Looked up from germline, CDR1 is SGHDT and CDR2 is YYEEEE. CDR3: CASSLGSTGSYEQYF.

This sequence joins TRBV28 and TRBJ1-4. The germline V gene has CDR1 MDHEN and CDR2 SYDVKM. This CDR3 region has 14 residues. This CDR3 reads CASREGKKKEKRFF.

The chain links TRBV19 to TRBJ1-6. The CDR3 runs to 19 residues. Germline assignment: CDR1 LNHDA and CDR2 SQIVND (reference sequence). This CDR3 reads CASSTKQTVLGPYNSPLHF.

The chain uses TRBV7-6 and TRBJ1-4; the TCRdb call, TRBD1, lacks DNA for checking. CDR1 is SGHVS, CDR2 FNYEAQ, per germline. This CDR3 comprises 14 residues. The chain's CDR3 is CASSLQGTNEKLFF.

The chain combines TRBV24-1 with TRBJ2-5; lacking DNA, the TRBD1 call made by TCRdb goes unchecked. The CDR3 covers 15 residues. The germline V gene encodes CDR1 KGHDR and CDR2 SFDVKD. This CDR3 is CATSDWTGGAETQYF.

The gene calls are TRBV13 and TRBJ1-3; with no DNA, the TCRdb D assignment of TRBD1 cannot be verified. Germline lookup yields CDR1 PRHDT and CDR2 FYEKMQ (reference sequence). The CDR3 totals 17 residues. The CDR3: CASSSLREGRPGNTIYF.

This clonotype is called medium-sized based on its frequency. This chain uses TRBV19 with TRBJ2-1; TCRdb calls TRBD2, which cannot be checked without DNA. The germline CDR1 and CDR2 sequences are LNHDA and SQIVND (reference sequence). The CDR3 has 17 residues. CDR3 loop: CASRPWTRQGENNEQFF.

The chain is built from TRBV20-1 and TRBJ1-1. Per germline, CDR1 DFQATT and CDR2 SNEGSKA (reference sequence). This CDR3 contains 13 residues. The CDR3 protein is CSAPRFGHTEAFF.

Considering frequency, this clonotype is medium-sized. V is TRBV15 and J is TRBJ2-2; without DNA, the TCRdb call of TRBD1 cannot be checked. Germline CDR1 reads LNHNV; CDR2 reads YYDKDF (reference sequence). The CDR3 consists of 14 residues. The CDR3 loop reads CATSREGVGGELFF. The complete variable domain, with remaining parts taken from reference TRBV15 and TRBJ2-2, reads DAMVIQNPRYQVTQFGKPVTLSCSQTLNHNVMYWYQQKSSQAPKLLFHYYDKDFNNEADTPDNFQSRRPNTSFCFLDIRSPGLGDTAMYLCATSREGVGGELFFGEGSRLTVL.

The chain is built from TRBV6-5 and TRBJ1-1. Per the germline V gene, CDR1 is MNHEY and CDR2 is SVGAGI. There are 12 residues in the CDR3. CDR3 protein: CASLGMNTEAFF.